This TCR beta chain was identified in a study of STAT5B mutations in CD4+ large granular lymphocyte leukemia. CDR3 length: 14 residues. The V gene's germline CDR1 is SGHRS and CDR2 YFSETQ. With 9 bases clipped from V and 8 bases from J, the junction kept 9 bases outside the gene matches. Study results and limitations: No patients shared main leukemic clonotypes, though less than 30% appeared at low frequency elsewhere. Compared with healthy controls (2/35), patient top clones favored TRBV06 (8/27).

Sequencing used immunoSEQ multiplex PCR; TCRdb keeps in-frame clones, though not all of them. In the table there are approximately 33,000 clones, around 89% of which are singletons. This clone is a singleton in its sample. Its antigen remains unidentified. This clonotype was sampled from a human donor in good health. The sequenced material came from CD4+ T cells from blood buffy coats. This sequence joins TRBV5-1 and TRBJ2-3, with 13 bases matching TRBD2. CDR3 bases: TGCGCCACACGTCCGGGACTAGCGGGGAGTACGCAGTATTTT. Its translation: CATRPGLAGSTQYF. The full variable domain, its missing parts supplied by reference TRBV5-1 and TRBJ2-3, is KAGVTQTPRYLIKTRGQQVTLSCSPISGHRSVSWYQQTPGQGLQFLFEYFSETQRNKGNFPGRFSGRQFSNSRSEMNVSTLELGDSALYLCATRPGLAGSTQYFGPGTRLTVL.